Listed below are T cell receptor beta chains from one sample, sequenced in a study of blood T cell repertoires in COVID-19. The protocol was immunoSEQ multiplex PCR, while the TCRdb copy is restricted to in-frame clones and leaves out a portion. Of 200,000 to 300,000 clones listed, more than 80% are singletons. What was sequenced was peripheral blood. The receptor set was obtained from a woman in her thirties or forties with acute or convalescent COVID-19. CDR3s include the opening cysteine and the closing phenylalanine or tryptophan. The D gene is left open where the match is weak. Clone size is given for some rows only: seen once, a few or many times, or a class if the clone is expanded.

TRBD1 TRBJ1-2 TRBV25-1 . TGTGCCAGCAGTGGGACAGGGCAGGGCTACACCTTC CASSGTGQGYTF
. TRBJ1-3 TRBV5-6 . TGTGCCAGCAGTGCAGCCTGGGGCCCACGCTCTGGAAACACCATATATTTT CASSAAWGPRSGNTIYF
. TRBJ2-1 TRBV19 . TGTGCCAGTAGTATAAACACTAGACACAATGAGCAGTTCTTC CASSINTRHNEQFF
TRBD1 TRBJ1-4 TRBV24-1 . TGTGCCACCAGTCTAGGACAGGGGACAACTAATGAAAAACTGTTTTTT CATSLGQGTTNEKLFF
TRBD2 TRBJ2-5 TRBV24-1 . TGTGCCACCAGTGATTTCCGGCGGGGGGAAGAGACCCAGTACTTC CATSDFRRGEETQYF
. TRBJ2-6 TRBV5-4 . TGTGCCAGCAGCTTGCGTGGGGCCAACGTCCTGACTTTC CASSLRGANVLTF
. TRBJ1-1 TRBV9 . TGTGCCAGCAGCGCCGGACAGTACACTGAAGCTTTCTTT CASSAGQYTEAFF
TRBD1 TRBJ2-6 TRBV6-4 . TGTGCCAGCAGCGACCCGGGACAGGGTGGCTCTGGGGCCAACGTCCTGACTTTC CASSDPGQGGSGANVLTF
. TRBJ2-5 TRBV29-1 . TGCAGCGTTGAGGGGGTAGGGACACAAGAGACCCAGTACTTC CSVEGVGTQETQYF
. TRBJ1-1 TRBV5-1 . TGCGCCAGCAGCTTTAAAGGCTCAGGCACTGAAGCTTTCTTT CASSFKGSGTEAFF
. TRBJ2-5 TRBV18 once TGTGCCAGCTCACCACCCGTCGTGTCAGGTCAGGCCCAGTACTTC CASSPPVVSGQAQYF
. TRBJ1-2 TRBV2 . TGTGCCAGCAGTGTCCGGACAGCCTATGGCTACACCTTC CASSVRTAYGYTF
. TRBJ1-1 TRBV5-4 once TGTGCCAGCAGCTTGTTCGGGACTGAAGCTTTCTTT CASSLFGTEAFF
. TRBJ1-2 TRBV24-1 . TGTGCCACCAGTGATTCTTATACTGGCTATGGCTACACCTTC CATSDSYTGYGYTF
. TRBJ1-5 TRBV19 few TGTGCCAGTAGTCCCCGTGACTTTATGGGCAATCAGCCCCAGCATTTT CASSPRDFMGNQPQHF
TRBD1 TRBJ1-5 TRBV18 . TGTGCCAGCTCACCACCCTGGACAGGGGGAAGGCAGCCCCAGCATTTT CASSPPWTGGRQPQHF
. TRBJ2-3 TRBV28 once TGTGCCACATTGTGGGGGGCAGATACGCAGTATTTT CATLWGADTQYF
. TRBJ1-5 TRBV6-5 once TGTGCCAGCAGTTCGCAGGGGCCTAGCAATCAGCCCCAGCATTTT CASSSQGPSNQPQHF
. TRBJ2-3 TRBV9 . TGTGCCAGCAGCGTAGCCAGGGGCCGCGCCCACACAGATACGCAGTATTTT CASSVARGRAHTDTQYF
. TRBJ1-6 TRBV19 once TGTGCCAGCTCCCACAGGGAAGGGAGCTCACCCCTCCACTTT CASSHREGSSPLHF